A selection of T cell receptor beta chains follows, all from one sample in a study of cytomegalovirus exposure and HLA in healthy donors. Profiled with immunoSEQ multiplex PCR; TCRdb holds only in-frame clones, not every one. The sample yields some 100,000 clones, around 77% seen once. The sequencing sample was made of PBMCs. The source of these receptors is a man aged 35 to 55 in good health and CMV-seropositive. The CDR3 runs from the conserved cysteine through the conserved F or W. The order of the fields is V gene, D gene, clone size, J gene, CDR3 protein, CDR3 DNA. The D gene is left open where the match is weak. Size values are once, few and many counts, or a class for expanded clones, and some rows have none.

>TRBV18|TRBD1|NA|TRBJ2-1
CASSPPGTGAINEQFF
TGTGCCAGCTCACCCCCCGGGACAGGGGCAATCAATGAGCAGTTCTTC
>TRBV6-5|NA|NA|TRBJ1-4
CASSYSFQFNYDLFF
TGTGCCAGCAGTTACTCCTTTCAGTTCAACTACGATCTGTTTTTT
>TRBV5-5|NA|NA|TRBJ2-1
CASSLRLLEQFF
TGTGCCAGCAGCTTGCGACTTCTTGAGCAGTTCTTC
>TRBV5-8|NA|NA|TRBJ1-5
CASSLDRDQHF
TGTGCCAGCAGCTTGGACAGGGACCAGCATTTT
>TRBV18|NA|NA|TRBJ1-1
CASSPLTGRGTEAFF
TGTGCCAGCTCACCGTTGACAGGTCGGGGTACTGAAGCTTTCTTT
>TRBV5-6|NA|NA|TRBJ2-3
CASSDWGVGTDTQYF
TGTGCCAGCAGCGACTGGGGGGTCGGCACAGATACGCAGTATTTT
>TRBV7-3|NA|once|TRBJ2-3
CASSSRAGTDTQYF
TGTGCCAGCAGCTCAAGGGCGGGAACAGATACGCAGTATTTT
>TRBV19|NA|NA|TRBJ1-3
CASSIGGTGNTIYF
TGTGCCAGTAGTATCGGCGGAACTGGAAACACCATATATTTT
>TRBV7-2|NA|NA|TRBJ2-1
CASSPLGLAYNEQFF
TGTGCCAGCAGCCCCCTCGGGTTGGCCTACAATGAGCAGTTCTTC
>TRBV28|NA|NA|TRBJ1-1
CASSFWQGSFF
TGTGCCAGCAGTTTCTGGCAGGGGTCGTTCTTT
>TRBV30|TRBD1|NA|TRBJ2-2
CAWGGQGNTGELFF
TGTGCCTGGGGAGGACAGGGAAACACCGGGGAGCTGTTTTTT
>TRBV18|NA|many|TRBJ1-4
CASSPTGINEKLFF
TGTGCCAGCTCACCAACAGGCATAAATGAAAAACTGTTTTTT
>TRBV7-2|TRBD1|NA|TRBJ2-7
CASSPRDRGQSYEQYF
TGTGCCAGCAGCCCGAGGGACAGGGGCCAATCCTACGAGCAGTACTTC
>TRBV16|NA|NA|TRBJ2-7
CASSPQGFYEQYF
TGTGCCAGCAGCCCTCAGGGTTTCTACGAGCAGTACTTC
>TRBV28|TRBD1|NA|TRBJ1-4
CASSLYWTGTTNEKLFF
TGTGCCAGCAGTTTATACTGGACAGGGACAACTAATGAAAAACTGTTTTTT
>TRBV4-3|TRBD1|NA|TRBJ1-5
CASSPTGFGNQPQHF
TGCGCCAGCAGCCCGACAGGGTTTGGCAATCAGCCCCAGCATTTT
>TRBV5-6|NA|NA|TRBJ2-1
CASSLEVGGGNSYNEQFF
TGTGCCAGCAGCTTGGAAGTGGGTGGGGGGAACTCCTACAATGAGCAGTTCTTC
>TRBV4-3|TRBD1|few|TRBJ2-3
CASSQDMGQGATDTQYF
TGCGCCAGCAGCCAAGATATGGGGCAGGGGGCAACAGATACGCAGTATTTT
>TRBV7-6|NA|NA|TRBJ2-5
CASSLGRQGGQETQYF
TGTGCCAGCAGCTTAGGTAGACAGGGAGGCCAAGAGACCCAGTACTTC
>TRBV6-5|NA|NA|TRBJ1-2
CASSYTDNAYGYTF
TGTGCCAGCAGTTACACAGACAATGCCTATGGCTACACCTTC
>TRBV6-5|NA|few|TRBJ2-7
CASSYARGPYEQYF
TGTGCCAGCAGTTACGCCCGAGGCCCCTACGAGCAGTACTTC
>TRBV6-1|NA|once|TRBJ2-7
CASSDVGRARYEQYF
TGTGCCAGCAGTGATGTTGGCAGAGCGCGCTACGAGCAGTACTTC
>TRBV18|TRBD1|NA|TRBJ1-4
CASSPVTGEDEKLFF
TGTGCCAGCTCACCCGTGACAGGGGAGGATGAAAAACTGTTTTTT
>TRBV9|TRBD2|NA|TRBJ2-7
CASSMSGGETYEQYF
TGTGCCAGCAGCATGAGCGGGGGGGAGACCTACGAGCAGTACTTC